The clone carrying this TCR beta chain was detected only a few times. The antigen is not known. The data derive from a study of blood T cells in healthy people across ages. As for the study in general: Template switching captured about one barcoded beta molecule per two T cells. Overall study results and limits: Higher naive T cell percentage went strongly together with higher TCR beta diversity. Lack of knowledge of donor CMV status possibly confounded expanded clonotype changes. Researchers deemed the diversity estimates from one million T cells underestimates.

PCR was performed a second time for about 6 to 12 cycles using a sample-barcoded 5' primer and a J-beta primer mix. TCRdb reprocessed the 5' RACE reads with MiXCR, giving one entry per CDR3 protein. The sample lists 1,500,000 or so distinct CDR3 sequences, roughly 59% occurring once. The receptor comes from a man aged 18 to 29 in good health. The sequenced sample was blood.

The CDR3 bases are TGCAGCGTTGGTTCGGGGATCAACTACGAGCAGTACTTC. This gives the protein CSVGSGINYEQYF. The gene calls are TRBV29-1 and TRBJ2-7, with TRBD2 as a possible D gene (5 bases). With 4 bases removed from V and 3 bases from J, the gap between germline ends came to 13 bases. The CDR3 spans 13 residues. The germline gives CDR1 SQVTM, CDR2 ANQGSEA.